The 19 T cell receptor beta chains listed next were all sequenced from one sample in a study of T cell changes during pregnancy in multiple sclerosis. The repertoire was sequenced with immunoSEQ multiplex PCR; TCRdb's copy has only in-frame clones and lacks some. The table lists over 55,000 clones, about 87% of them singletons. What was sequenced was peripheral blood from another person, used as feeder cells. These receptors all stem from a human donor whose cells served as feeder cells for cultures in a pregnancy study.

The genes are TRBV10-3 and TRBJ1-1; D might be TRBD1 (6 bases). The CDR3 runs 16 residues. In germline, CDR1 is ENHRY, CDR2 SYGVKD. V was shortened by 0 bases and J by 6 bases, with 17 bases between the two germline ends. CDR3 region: CAISESTISNRAEAFF. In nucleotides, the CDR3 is TGTGCCATCAGTGAGTCGACTATCTCAAACAGGGCTGAAGCTTTCTTT.

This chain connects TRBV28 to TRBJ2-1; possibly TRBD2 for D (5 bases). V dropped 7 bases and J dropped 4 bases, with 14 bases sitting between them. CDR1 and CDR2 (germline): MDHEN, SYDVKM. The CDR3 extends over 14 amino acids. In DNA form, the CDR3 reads TGTGCCAGCAACCAGCCGACTACTTACAATGAGCAGTTCTTC. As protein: CASNQPTTYNEQFF.

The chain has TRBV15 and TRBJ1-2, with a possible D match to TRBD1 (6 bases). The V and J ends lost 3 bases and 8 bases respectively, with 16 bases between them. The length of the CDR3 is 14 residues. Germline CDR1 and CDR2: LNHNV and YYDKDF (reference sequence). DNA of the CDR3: TGTGCCACCAGCAGGAGGTCAGGGGCGTTAGGCTACACCTTC. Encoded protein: CATSRRSGALGYTF.

CDR3 amino acids: CASSVEEGLGEKLFF. The CDR3 DNA follows: TGTGCCAGCAGCGTAGAGGAGGGCCTTGGTGAAAAACTGTTTTTT. The chain employs TRBV9 and TRBJ1-4; no definite D call. The CDR3 is made up of 15 amino acids. Trimming removed 0 bases at V and 7 bases at J, with 13 bases between. The germline CDR1 and CDR2 sequences are SGDLS and YYNGEE. Variable domain in full (rest from reference TRBV9 and TRBJ1-4): DSGVTQTPKHLITATGQRVTLRCSPRSGDLSVYWYQQSLDQGLQFLIQYYNGEERAKGNILERFSAQQFPDLHSELNLSSLELGDSALYFCASSVEEGLGEKLFFGSGTQLSVL.

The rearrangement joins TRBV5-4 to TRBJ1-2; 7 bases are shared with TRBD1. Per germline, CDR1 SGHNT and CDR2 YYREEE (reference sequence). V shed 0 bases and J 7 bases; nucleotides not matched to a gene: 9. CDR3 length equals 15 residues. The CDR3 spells CASSLAERGQSGYTF. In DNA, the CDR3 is TGTGCCAGCAGCTTGGCAGAACGGGGACAGTCTGGCTACACCTTC.

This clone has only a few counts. CDR3 loop: CASSPHRVYGYTF. The CDR3 DNA is TGTGCCAGCAGCCCACACAGGGTCTATGGCTACACCTTC. The chain carries TRBV11-2 and TRBJ1-2; D is possibly TRBD1 (6 bases). CDR3 length: 13 amino acids. Looked up from germline, CDR1 is SGHAT and CDR2 is FQNNGV. V dropped 5 bases and J dropped 4 bases, with 11 bases sitting between them.

In DNA, the CDR3 is TGTGCCAGCAGCTTCGACAGCGGAATAGCTGGCTACACCTTC. Translated, it gives CASSFDSGIAGYTF. The chain employs TRBV7-2 and TRBJ1-2; possibly TRBD1 for D (5 bases). CDR3 size: 14 residues. V lost 3 bases to trimming and J lost 7 bases, with 15 bases between them. The germline CDR1 and CDR2 sequences are SGHTA and FQGNSA.

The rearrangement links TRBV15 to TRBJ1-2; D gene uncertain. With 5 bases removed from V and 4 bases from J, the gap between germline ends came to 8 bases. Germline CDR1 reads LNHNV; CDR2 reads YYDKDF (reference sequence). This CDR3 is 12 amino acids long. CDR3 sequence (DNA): TGTGCCACCAGCCCGGGTTCCTATGGCTACACCTTC. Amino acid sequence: CATSPGSYGYTF.

CDR3 sequence: CASSSLARETQYF. CDR3 DNA sequence: TGTGCCAGCAGCTCCCTTGCCCGAGAGACCCAGTACTTC. The chain joins TRBV7-6 to TRBJ2-5; D remains unclear. Trimming removed 4 bases from V and 4 bases from J, with 10 bases in between. The CDR3 loop spans 13 amino acids. The germline V gene encodes CDR1 SGHVS and CDR2 FNYEAQ.

CDR3 in amino acids: CASDSSLNTEAFF. The CDR3 DNA reads as TGTGCCAGCGATTCTTCCTTGAACACTGAAGCTTTCTTT. V usage is TRBV2 and J usage is TRBJ1-1; no reliable D call. V lost 8 bases and J lost 0, with 10 bases in between. The CDR3 has 13 amino acids. Germline V CDR1 and CDR2: SNHLY, FYNNEI.

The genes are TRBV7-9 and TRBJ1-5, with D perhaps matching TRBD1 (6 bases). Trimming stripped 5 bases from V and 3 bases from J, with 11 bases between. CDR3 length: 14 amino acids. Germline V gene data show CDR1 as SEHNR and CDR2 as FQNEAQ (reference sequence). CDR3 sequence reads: CASSVTGPNQPQHF. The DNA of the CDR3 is TGTGCCAGCAGCGTTACAGGGCCCAATCAGCCCCAGCATTTT.

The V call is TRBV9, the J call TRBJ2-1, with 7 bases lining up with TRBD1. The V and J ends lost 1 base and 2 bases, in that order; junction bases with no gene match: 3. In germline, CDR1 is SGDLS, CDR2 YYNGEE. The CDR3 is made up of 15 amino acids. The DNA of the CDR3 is TGTGCCAGCAGCGTATCTGACAGGGCCTACAATGAGCAGTTCTTC. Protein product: CASSVSDRAYNEQFF.

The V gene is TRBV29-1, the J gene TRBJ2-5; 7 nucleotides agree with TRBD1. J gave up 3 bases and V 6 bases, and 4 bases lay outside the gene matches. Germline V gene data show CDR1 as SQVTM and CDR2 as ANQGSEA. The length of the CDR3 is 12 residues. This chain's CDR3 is CSVRTGEETQYF. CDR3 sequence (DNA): TGCAGCGTACGGACAGGCGAAGAGACCCAGTACTTC.

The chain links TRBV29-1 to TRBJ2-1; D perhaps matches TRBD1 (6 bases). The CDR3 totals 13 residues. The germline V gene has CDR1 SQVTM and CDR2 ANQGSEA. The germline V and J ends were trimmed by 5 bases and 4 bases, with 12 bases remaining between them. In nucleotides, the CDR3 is TGCAGCGTTTCCTGGACAGTTTACAATGAGCAGTTCTTC. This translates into CSVSWTVYNEQFF.

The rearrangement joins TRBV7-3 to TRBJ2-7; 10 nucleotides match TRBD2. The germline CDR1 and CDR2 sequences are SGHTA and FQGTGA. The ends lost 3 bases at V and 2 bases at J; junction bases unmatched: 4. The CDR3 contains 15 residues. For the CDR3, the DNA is TGTGCCAGCAGCTTTTCAGCGGGAGGGCCCTACGAGCAGTACTTC. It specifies CASSFSAGGPYEQYF. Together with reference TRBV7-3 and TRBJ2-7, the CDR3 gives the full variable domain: GAGVSQTPSNKVTEKGKYVELRCDPISGHTALYWYRQSLGQGPEFLIYFQGTGAADDSGLPNDRFFAVRPEGSVSTLKIQRTERGDSAVYLCASSFSAGGPYEQYFGPGTRLTVT.

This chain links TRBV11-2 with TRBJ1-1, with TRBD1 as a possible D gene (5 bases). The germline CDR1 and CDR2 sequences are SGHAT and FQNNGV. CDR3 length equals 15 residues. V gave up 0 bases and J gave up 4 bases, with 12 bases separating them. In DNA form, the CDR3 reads TGTGCCAGCAGCTTAGATGAGGCGGGGGGCACTGAAGCTTTCTTT. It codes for CASSLDEAGGTEAFF.

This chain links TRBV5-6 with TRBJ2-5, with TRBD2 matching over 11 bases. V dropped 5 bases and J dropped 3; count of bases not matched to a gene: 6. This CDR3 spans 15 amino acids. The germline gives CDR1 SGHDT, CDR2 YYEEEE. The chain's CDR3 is CASRPRLAGKETQYF. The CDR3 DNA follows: TGTGCCAGCAGACCTCGACTAGCGGGAAAAGAGACCCAGTACTTC. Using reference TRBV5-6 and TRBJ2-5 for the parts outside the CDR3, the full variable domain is DAGVTQSPTHLIKTRGQQVTLRCSPKSGHDTVSWYQQALGQGPQFIFQYYEEEERQRGNFPDRFSGHQFPNYSSELNVNALLLGDSALYLCASRPRLAGKETQYFGPGTRLLVL.

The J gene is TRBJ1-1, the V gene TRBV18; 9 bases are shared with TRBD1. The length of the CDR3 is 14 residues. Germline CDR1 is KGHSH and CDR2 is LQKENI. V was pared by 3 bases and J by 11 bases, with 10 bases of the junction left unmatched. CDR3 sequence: CASSPTGGSTDAFF. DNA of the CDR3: TGTGCCAGCTCACCGACAGGGGGATCAACGGACGCTTTCTTT.

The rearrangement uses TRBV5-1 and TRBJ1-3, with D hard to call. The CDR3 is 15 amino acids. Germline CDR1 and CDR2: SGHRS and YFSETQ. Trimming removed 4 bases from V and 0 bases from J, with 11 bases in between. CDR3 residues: CASSLRRSSGNTIYF. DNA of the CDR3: TGCGCCAGCAGCCTACGACGAAGCTCTGGAAACACCATATATTTT. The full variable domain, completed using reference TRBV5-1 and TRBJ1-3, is KAGVTQTPRYLIKTRGQQVTLSCSPISGHRSVSWYQQTPGQGLQFLFEYFSETQRNKGNFPGRFSGRQFSNSRSEMNVSTLELGDSALYLCASSLRRSSGNTIYFGEGSWLTVV.